This TCR beta chain was identified during a study of radiation and T cells in renal cell carcinoma. Overall study: Nephrectomy followed 15 Gy stereotactic body radiation by 4 weeks. Findings and limits, study-wide: Top tumor clonotypes rose in blood 2 weeks post-radiation, then contracted.

Germline V gene data show CDR1 as KGHSH and CDR2 as LQKENI. The V gene lost 3 bases and the J gene lost 5 bases, with 8 bases spanning the gap. CDR3 length equals 13 residues. Time point of the sample: baseline pretreatment blood. The treatment was: 15 Gy SBRT to primary tumor, nephrectomy 4 weeks later. Blood was sampled at baseline, 2 weeks and 4 weeks after SBRT. Clear cell pathology was present in this patient's renal cell carcinoma. Method: immunoSEQ multiplex PCR; TCRdb's copy keeps in-frame clones and lacks some. The sample records about 140,000 clones, around four fifths being singletons. With respect to this clone: Its target is unknown.

The V and J genes are TRBV18 and TRBJ1-5; D not certain. The sample in question was blood, obtained from a patient whose treatment included radiotherapy and nephrectomy. This receptor was taken from a woman in her 50s with renal cell carcinoma. The CDR3 region has the DNA TGTGCCAGCTCACCTGGAGACGATCAGCCCCAGCATTTT. Protein sequence: CASSPGDDQPQHF.